This T cell receptor beta chain was sequenced for a study of OX40 agonist ivuxolimab in advanced cancers. General study points: More expanded clones were seen, on average, in CD8+ T cells than in CD4+. Within 6 weeks, CD4+ and CD8+ blood T cells expanded clonally at 0.1 to 3.0 mg/kg. Some nonresponders also had low normalized T-cell clonal expansion.

CDR3 length equals 13 residues. The germline CDR1 and CDR2 sequences are SEHNR and FQNEAQ (reference sequence). V lost 5 bases to trimming and J lost 3 bases, with 11 bases between them. TCRdb's table, derived via immunoSEQ multiplex PCR, lists solely in-frame clones and lacks some. The data show roughly 58,000 clones, around 85% seen once. Notes on this clone: Antigen unknown.

The rearrangement links TRBV7-9 to TRBJ2-7; maybe TRBD2 (7 bases). The sequencing here drew on CD4+ or CD8+ T cells sorted from blood, taken in a trial of the OX40 agonist ivuxolimab. The source of this sequence is an adult with an advanced solid tumor such as melanoma, head and neck, liver or kidney cancer. The CDR3 reads CASSPGGRYEQYF. CDR3 in DNA: TGTGCCAGCAGCCCGGGGGGCCGCTACGAGCAGTACTTC.